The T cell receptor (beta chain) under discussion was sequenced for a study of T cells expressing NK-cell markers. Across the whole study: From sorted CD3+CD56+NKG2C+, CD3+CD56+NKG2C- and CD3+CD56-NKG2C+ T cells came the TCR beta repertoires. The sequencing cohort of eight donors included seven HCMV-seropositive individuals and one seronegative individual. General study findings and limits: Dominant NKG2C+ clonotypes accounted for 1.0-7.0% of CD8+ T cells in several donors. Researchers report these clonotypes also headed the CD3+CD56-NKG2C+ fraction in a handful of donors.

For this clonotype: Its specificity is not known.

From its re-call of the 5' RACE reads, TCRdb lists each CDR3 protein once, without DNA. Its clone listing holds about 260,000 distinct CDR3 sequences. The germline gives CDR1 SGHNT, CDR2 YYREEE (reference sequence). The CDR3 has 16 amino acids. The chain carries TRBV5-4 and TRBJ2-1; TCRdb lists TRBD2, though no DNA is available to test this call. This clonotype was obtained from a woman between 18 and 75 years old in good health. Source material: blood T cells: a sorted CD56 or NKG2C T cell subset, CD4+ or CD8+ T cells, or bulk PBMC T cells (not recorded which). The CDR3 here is CASSLAAGGPNNEQFF.